Presented here are 6 T cell receptor beta chains from one specimen sequenced in a study of regulatory T cells in long-lasting Graves disease. Time point specified: persistent/refractory GD, antithyroid drugs over 5 years with positive TRAb. Extracted RNA from PBMCs served as the source of the TCR library. Library construction for TCR beta used iRepertoire HTBI primers and Arm-PCR of CDR3 regions. Using its own MiXCR run on the multiplex PCR reads, TCRdb lists one record per CDR3 protein. The profile covers about half a million distinct CDR3 sequences, with 20% to 25% appearing a single time and 13% taken by the ten largest. Sequenced material: peripheral blood mononuclear cells (PBMCs), taken when the disease was refractory, from a patient treated with antithyroid drugs. These receptors all stem from a female donor with Graves disease.

The chain recombines TRBV27 with TRBJ2-7; D remains unclear. CDR1 MNHEY and CDR2 SMNVEV come from the germline V gene (reference sequence). The CDR3 spans 15 residues. V shed 3 bases and J shed 2 bases, with 14 bases lying between them. The DNA for the CDR3 is TGTGCCAGCAGTTTGAGTCACAGTAGTACCTACGAGCAGTACTTC. This codes for CASSLSHSSTYEQYF.

This clonotype occurred a few times. CDR3 in amino acids: CAISGGQGYWTGELFF. In nucleotides, the CDR3 is TGTGCCATCAGCGGGGGACAGGGCTATTGGACCGGGGAGCTGTTTTTT. The gene calls are TRBV10-3 and TRBJ2-2, with 9 bases fitting TRBD1. The CDR3 has 16 residues. CDR1 is ENHRY, CDR2 SYGVKD, per germline. Trimming took 6 bases from V and 5 from J; bases not matched to a gene: 10.

This clonotype turned up a few times. The CDR3 spells CASSLATGGGTETQYF. The CDR3 bases are TGTGCCAGCAGCTTGGCCACCGGGGGGGGAACGGAGACCCAGTACTTC. This chain joins TRBV5-6 and TRBJ2-5, with 8 bases fitting TRBD2. The V segment lost 0 bases and the J segment 5 bases; nucleotides outside the gene matches: 9. The CDR3 covers 16 residues. Germline CDR1 is SGHDT and CDR2 is YYEEEE. Combining the CDR3 with reference TRBV5-6 and TRBJ2-5 gives the whole variable domain DAGVTQSPTHLIKTRGQQVTLRCSPKSGHDTVSWYQQALGQGPQFIFQYYEEEERQRGNFPDRFSGHQFPNYSSELNVNALLLGDSALYLCASSLATGGGTETQYFGPGTRLLVL.

This clonotype has a handful of counts. This chain joins TRBV6-1 and TRBJ1-2; 7 bases map to TRBD1. Germline trimming cut 6 bases from V and 8 bases from J; bases unmatched to any gene: 9. The V gene's germline CDR1 is MNHNS and CDR2 SASEGT. The CDR3 loop spans 13 amino acids. The CDR3 region is CASRPGGSQGYTF. The CDR3 DNA is TGTGCCAGCAGACCAGGGGGGAGTCAGGGCTACACCTTC.

To note about this clonotype: A read error is possible here, since a much larger clone lies one base away. The V gene is TRBV6-1, the J gene TRBJ1-1; weak D call: TRBD1 (6 bases). Germline values: CDR1 MNHNS, CDR2 SASEGT. This CDR3 comprises 15 residues. The CDR3 DNA reads as TGTGCCAGCAGGCCTCCCAGGGAGGGGGACACTGAAGCTCTCTTT. Protein product: CASRPPREGDTEALF.

This clonotype was seen many times. The chain links TRBV18 to TRBJ2-7; no definite D call. This CDR3 has 13 amino acids. Germline V lookup: CDR1 KGHSH, CDR2 LQKENI. Trimming cost V 0 bases and J 5 bases, with 8 bases left between them. The CDR3 here is CASSPPGLDEQYF. The CDR3 region has the DNA TGTGCCAGCTCACCACCGGGATTGGACGAGCAGTACTTC.